This entry lists 23 T cell receptor beta chains sequenced from one sample in a study of T-cell reconstitution after alpha-beta-depleted transplantation in children. TCRbeta library preparation incorporated unique molecular identifiers. Each CDR3 protein gets one entry after TCRdb re-called the PCR reads with MiXCR. The sample contains about 600,000 distinct CDR3 sequences, 13% of which appear only once. Sample: PBMCs, mostly from graft donor cells, taken 360 days after TCRalphabeta/CD19-depleted stem cell transplant. Every receptor here comes from a male patient younger than 18 who had a stem cell transplant for acute myeloid leukemia, so the T cells may come from the graft donor.

This clonotype was observed a few times. The rearrangement uses TRBV7-6 and TRBJ2-7, with D perhaps TRBD1 (6 bases). V lost 3 bases and J 6 bases, leaving 12 bases between the germline ends. The germline V gene encodes CDR1 SGHVS and CDR2 FNYEAQ. The CDR3 sequence is 13 residues long. This CDR3 is CASSLGYRAEQYF. CDR3 in DNA: TGTGCCAGCAGCTTGGGTTACAGGGCCGAGCAGTACTTC.

This chain uses TRBV7-2 with TRBJ1-1, with D possibly matching TRBD1 (5 bases). V dropped 2 bases and J dropped 0 bases, with 19 bases sitting between them. Germline V gene lookup returns CDR1 SGHTA and CDR2 FQGNSA. There are 18 residues in the CDR3. CDR3 protein: CASSLRPGRVDMNTEAFF. In DNA, the CDR3 is TGTGCCAGCAGCTTACGCCCCGGCAGGGTGGACATGAACACTGAAGCTTTCTTT.

V and J are TRBV5-1 and TRBJ2-5, with 10 bases matching TRBD2. This CDR3 comprises 18 residues. Germline lookup yields CDR1 SGHRS and CDR2 YFSETQ. The ends lost 4 bases at V and 5 bases at J; junction bases unmatched: 17. This chain's CDR3 is CASSPRLAGALGRETQYF. As DNA, the CDR3 is TGCGCCAGCAGCCCCCGACTAGCGGGCGCCTTAGGACGGGAGACCCAGTACTTC.

This chain joins TRBV19 and TRBJ2-5; no clear D. Trimming shortened V by 3 bases and J by 0 bases, and 8 bases separated the two germline ends. The CDR3 spans 14 residues. Germline-derived CDR1 and CDR2 are LNHDA and SQIVND (reference sequence). The CDR3 DNA reads TGTGCCAGTAGTATCTGGACCGACCAAGAGACCCAGTACTTC. Translating it yields CASSIWTDQETQYF.

This clonotype was seen only a few times. The CDR3 bases are TGTGCCAGCAGCCTCCTCTGGACAGGGGGCACCGGGGAGCTGTTTTTT. It specifies CASSLLWTGGTGELFF. The gene calls are TRBV7-8 and TRBJ2-2, with 10 positions matching TRBD1. Germline V gene sequence: CDR1 SGHVS, CDR2 FQNEAQ. J lost 4 bases, V lost 5 bases, and 7 bases had no gene match. The CDR3 length is 16 residues.

This clonotype showed up just a few times. This chain joins TRBV9 and TRBJ2-7; D tentatively fits TRBD1 or TRBD2 (5 bases each). The CDR3 length is 16 residues. V was trimmed by 0 bases and J by 9 bases, leaving 22 bases between them. Per germline, CDR1 SGDLS and CDR2 YYNGEE. The CDR3 spells CASSVAAQALAGGQYF. Written as DNA, the CDR3 is TGTGCCAGCAGCGTAGCGGCACAGGCTTTGGCTGGGGGGCAGTACTTC.

This clonotype was picked up many times. The chain couples TRBV5-1 to TRBJ2-5, with 7 bases lining up with TRBD2. V shed 1 base, J shed 3 bases, and the junction held 15 bases outside the gene matches. There are 18 residues in the CDR3. Germline assignment: CDR1 SGHRS and CDR2 YFSETQ. The CDR3 here is CASSLSRWRERSEETQYF. In nucleotides, the CDR3 is TGCGCCAGCAGCTTGTCCCGGTGGCGGGAGAGGTCGGAAGAGACCCAGTACTTC.

The chain recombines TRBV28 with TRBJ2-3; 7 nucleotides match TRBD2. J was trimmed by 3 bases and V by 4 bases; bases with no gene match: 10. Germline CDR1 reads MDHEN; CDR2 reads SYDVKM. This CDR3 contains 16 residues. The CDR3 DNA reads TGTGCCAGCAGTTGGGATGGCGGGAGAGCAACAGATACGCAGTATTTT. Residues: CASSWDGGRATDTQYF.

This clonotype was seen a few times. V and J are TRBV20-1 and TRBJ2-1; 9 bases align to TRBD2. CDR1 DFQATT and CDR2 SNEGSKA come from the germline V gene (reference sequence). This CDR3 contains 15 residues. Unmatched junction bases numbered 10, after V lost 4 bases and J lost 6 bases. CDR3 loop: CSATRGAGGLNEQFF. The CDR3 DNA reads TGCAGTGCTACTCGGGGCGCGGGAGGGCTCAATGAGCAGTTCTTC.

This clonotype was counted a few times. The CDR3 nucleotides read TGTGCCAGCAGTCCCCTCGGGGGGAGCGGGGCCTACGAGCAGTACTTC. Protein sequence: CASSPLGGSGAYEQYF. The chain recombines TRBV7-2 with TRBJ2-7; 7 positions agree with TRBD2. The CDR3 spans 16 residues. J gave up 2 bases and V 6 bases, and 13 bases lay outside the gene matches. From germline, CDR1 is SGHTA and CDR2 FQGNSA.

This clonotype came up once. The chain carries TRBV20-1 and TRBJ2-3, with 11 bases identical to TRBD2. The CDR3 has 13 amino acids. V gave up 8 bases and J gave up 5 bases; unmatched junction bases: 6. Germline V gene data show CDR1 as DFQATT and CDR2 as SNEGSKA (reference sequence). This CDR3 reads CSSLGLAGDTQYF. For the CDR3, the DNA is TGCAGTAGCCTCGGACTAGCGGGAGATACGCAGTATTTT.

This clonotype was seen only a few times. The rearrangement joins TRBV5-6 to TRBJ2-2, with D unclear. The germline gives CDR1 SGHDT, CDR2 YYEEEE. The CDR3 runs 15 residues. The V and J ends lost 1 base and 0 bases respectively, with 7 bases between them. The DNA of the CDR3 is TGTGCCAGCAGCTTGACCCTCGCGAACACCGGGGAGCTGTTTTTT. Encoded protein: CASSLTLANTGELFF.

The chain couples TRBV29-1 to TRBJ2-7, with 7 bases fitting TRBD1. The germline CDR1 and CDR2 sequences are SQVTM and ANQGSEA. This CDR3 has 12 amino acids. V gave up 6 bases and J gave up 5 bases; unmatched junction bases: 7. CDR3 residues: CSVQKGADEQYF. The CDR3 DNA reads TGCAGCGTCCAGAAGGGGGCCGACGAGCAGTACTTC.

This clonotype came up once. V gene TRBV6-5 combines with J gene TRBJ1-2, with TRBD1 matching 7 bases. Unmatched junction bases numbered 2, after V lost 2 bases and J lost 5 bases. This CDR3 is 13 amino acids long. Germline CDR1 and CDR2: MNHEY and SVGAGI. CDR3 DNA sequence: TGTGCCAGCAGTTACGGACAGGATTATGGCTACACCTTC. Translated: CASSYGQDYGYTF.

The table lists this clonotype with a few counts. The chain uses TRBV2 and TRBJ1-5; possible D gene TRBD1, 6 bases. The CDR3 totals 15 residues. V shed 4 bases and J shed 4 bases, with 14 bases lying between them. Germline values: CDR1 SNHLY, CDR2 FYNNEI. CDR3 protein: CASSALTGSNQPQHF. CDR3 DNA sequence: TGTGCCAGCAGTGCCTTGACAGGCTCTAATCAGCCCCAGCATTTT.

The chain links TRBV5-1 to TRBJ2-2, with 11 bases identical to TRBD2. The CDR3 covers 16 residues. V lost 2 bases and J lost 1; bases outside the gene matches: 1. Per germline, CDR1 SGHRS and CDR2 YFSETQ. CDR3 region: CASSLTSGRNTGELFF. The CDR3 nucleotides are TGCGCCAGCAGCTTAACTAGCGGGAGGAACACCGGGGAGCTGTTTTTT.

The sample holds a few counts of this clonotype. CDR3 coding DNA: TGTGCCAGCAGTGACCCTGAGACCCAGTACTTC. Encoded protein: CASSDPETQYF. The rearrangement uses TRBV25-1 and TRBJ2-5, with no clear D. The V gene lost 3 bases and the J gene lost 5 bases, with 4 bases spanning the gap. The CDR3 sequence is 11 residues long. Germline V gene data show CDR1 as MGHDK and CDR2 as SYGVNS.

Of note for this clonotype: This clone may be a read error of a much larger clone one base away. The chain couples TRBV7-2 to TRBJ2-7; TRBD1 aligns across 8 bases. The CDR3 sequence is 16 residues long. Germline CDR1 SGHTA, CDR2 FQGNSA. The CDR3 is CASCLALTGGGYEQYF. CDR3 DNA: TGTGCCAGCTGCTTAGCGCTAACAGGGGGTGGATACGAGCAGTACTTC.

The chain recombines TRBV29-1 with TRBJ2-7; TRBD1 matches 8 bases. CDR1 is SQVTM, CDR2 ANQGSEA, per germline. This CDR3 region has 13 residues. With 7 bases clipped from V and 5 bases from J, the junction kept 10 bases outside the gene matches. For the CDR3, the DNA is TGCAGCGCTCGGACAGGGATATTGAACGAGCAGTACTTC. Its translation: CSARTGILNEQYF.

This clonotype showed up just a few times. The chain uses TRBV30 and TRBJ2-2; 7 nucleotides match TRBD1. The germline V gene encodes CDR1 GTSNPN and CDR2 SVGIG (reference sequence). This CDR3 region has 12 residues. After removal of 8 bases from V and 3 bases from J, the junction contained 3 bases not matched to a gene. For the CDR3, the DNA is TGTGCCGGAACAGGGGACACCGGGGAGCTGTTTTTT. Protein: CAGTGDTGELFF.

This clonotype was recorded a few times. The chain uses TRBV18 and TRBJ2-7; D possibly corresponds to TRBD1 (5 bases). Per germline, CDR1 KGHSH and CDR2 LQKENI. The CDR3 spans 12 residues. V was cut by 0 bases and J by 6 bases, with 6 bases left in between. The CDR3 spells CASSPPTVEQYF. Here the CDR3 DNA reads TGTGCCAGCTCACCACCGACAGTCGAGCAGTACTTC.

This clonotype has a count of ten or more. The gene calls are TRBV10-2 and TRBJ2-1; D gene unclear. The germline V gene encodes CDR1 WSHSY and CDR2 SAAADI. Trimming stripped 6 bases from V and 9 bases from J, with 12 bases between. CDR3 size: 12 residues. This CDR3 reads CASRSGPTEQFF. The CDR3 DNA reads TGCGCCAGCAGGTCTGGGCCGACTGAGCAGTTCTTC.

The rearrangement uses TRBV20-1 and TRBJ1-4; maybe TRBD1 (5 bases). This CDR3 has 14 residues. Trimming removed 3 bases at V and 3 bases at J, with 11 bases between. Per the germline V gene, CDR1 is DFQATT and CDR2 is SNEGSKA (reference sequence). CDR3 region: CSARSLGPNEKLFF. CDR3 bases: TGCAGTGCTAGGAGTCTGGGACCTAATGAAAAACTGTTTTTT.